Listed here are 7 T cell receptor beta chains from one sample, sequenced in a study of identical twins. TCRdb re-called the 5' RACE reads through MiXCR, storing one row per CDR3 protein. Found here are about 810,000 distinct CDR3 sequences, roughly 12% of them singletons; the top ten hold 1.5% to 2%. These sequences were also reported in another study, on yellow fever vaccine responses in identical twins.

Sequencing used PBMCs. All receptors come from a woman aged 18-35 years in good health.

Ten or more counts support this clonotype. The genes are TRBV20-1 and TRBJ1-5, with a weak D call TRBD1 (5 bases). The V end lost 6 bases, the J end lost 5 bases, and 11 bases lay between the germline ends. Per germline, CDR1 DFQATT and CDR2 SNEGSKA (reference sequence). This CDR3 has 12 amino acids. The CDR3 here is CSARGGDQPQHF. CDR3 coding DNA: TGCAGTGCCCGTGGGGGGGATCAGCCCCAGCATTTT.

This clonotype was picked up a small number of times. The chain uses TRBV14 and TRBJ2-1, with D unresolved. The CDR3 extends over 14 amino acids. Trimming took off 0 bases at V and 6 bases at J, with 9 bases between the two ends. Germline values: CDR1 SGHDN, CDR2 FVKESK. CDR3 DNA: TGTGCCAGCAGCCAAGATCGGCTGCTCAATGAGCAGTTCTTC. It codes for CASSQDRLLNEQFF. Looking up the rest from reference TRBV14 and TRBJ2-1 gives the full variable domain: EAGVTQFPSHSVIEKGQTVTLRCDPISGHDNLYWYRRVMGKEIKFLLHFVKESKQDESGMPNNRFLAERTGGTYSTLKVQPAELEDSGVYFCASSQDRLLNEQFFGPGTRLTVL.

Only a few counts were recorded for this clonotype. As DNA, the CDR3 is TGTGCCAGCAGCTTAGAGGGTTCACCCCTCCACTTT. Its protein product is CASSLEGSPLHF. The chain recombines TRBV7-9 with TRBJ1-6; no reliable D call. V shed 1 base and J shed 9 bases, with 4 bases lying between them. The CDR3 contains 12 residues. CDR1 and CDR2 (germline): SEHNR, FQNEAQ (reference sequence).

The chain couples TRBV10-3 to TRBJ1-1, with D possibly TRBD1 on 5 matching bases. The CDR3 consists of 15 residues. Trimming removed 0 bases at V and 4 bases at J, with 12 bases between. Per the germline V gene, CDR1 is ENHRY and CDR2 is SYGVKD. CDR3: CAISESGGGFTEAFF. In nucleotides, the CDR3 is TGTGCCATCAGTGAGTCAGGTGGGGGGTTCACTGAAGCTTTCTTT.

The chain links TRBV20-1 to TRBJ1-4; D unresolved. The CDR3 has 14 amino acids. Trimming shortened V by 0 bases and J by 0 bases, and 5 bases separated the two germline ends. Germline loops: CDR1 DFQATT, CDR2 SNEGSKA (reference sequence). The CDR3 loop reads CSARETTTNEKLFF. The CDR3 DNA sequence: TGCAGTGCTAGAGAAACTACAACTAATGAAAAACTGTTTTTT.

The rearrangement links TRBV15 to TRBJ2-7; TRBD2 might be the D (5 bases). Germline V CDR1 and CDR2: LNHNV, YYDKDF (reference sequence). This CDR3 contains 15 residues. The V gene lost 0 bases and the J gene lost 1 base, with 10 bases spanning the gap. CDR3 coding DNA: TGTGCCACCAGCAGAGACCTACTAGGATCCTACGAGCAGTACTTC. Residues: CATSRDLLGSYEQYF.

This clonotype appeared a few times. The rearrangement joins TRBV9 to TRBJ2-5, with D maybe TRBD2 (6 bases). V was clipped by 4 bases and J by 0 bases, with 7 bases between them. CDR1 is SGDLS, CDR2 YYNGEE, per germline. The CDR3 has 13 residues. The CDR3 sequence is CASSRRDQETQYF. CDR3 sequence (DNA): TGTGCCAGCAGCCGGAGGGACCAAGAGACCCAGTACTTC.